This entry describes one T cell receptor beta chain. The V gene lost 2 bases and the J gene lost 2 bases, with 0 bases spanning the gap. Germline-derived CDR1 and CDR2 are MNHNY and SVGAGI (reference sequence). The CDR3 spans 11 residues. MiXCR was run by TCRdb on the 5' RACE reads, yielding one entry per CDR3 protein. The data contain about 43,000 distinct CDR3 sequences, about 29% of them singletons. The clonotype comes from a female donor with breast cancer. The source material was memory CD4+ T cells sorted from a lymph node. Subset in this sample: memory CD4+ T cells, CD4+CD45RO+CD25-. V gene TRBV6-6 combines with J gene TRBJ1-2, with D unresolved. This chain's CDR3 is CASSYNYGYTF. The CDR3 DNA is TGTGCCAGCAGTTACAACTATGGCTACACCTTC.